This T cell receptor beta chain was documented in a study of response to subunit inactivated influenza vaccine. Germline V gene lookup returns CDR1 SGHNT and CDR2 YYREEE (reference sequence). V trimming: 0 bases; J trimming: 0 bases; junction bases outside the gene matches: 8. The CDR3 loop spans 17 amino acids. TCRdb recomputed calls from the RT-PCR reads with MiXCR, one row per CDR3 protein. The sample holds about 520,000 distinct CDR3 sequences, 25% seen once. Comment on this clonotype: What it recognizes is unknown.

Study-level results: Few additional T cells are recruited per seasonal influenza vaccination, authors suggested.

Sequenced here: CD4+ T cells sorted from PBMCs, sampled roughly 5 days after vaccination. The chain carries TRBV5-4 and TRBJ2-7, with 8 bases matching TRBD1. This clonotype was obtained from a man between 45 and 60 years old who received an inactivated influenza vaccine. The CDR3 spells CASSLADRGRSSYEQYF. Written as DNA, the CDR3 is TGTGCCAGCAGCTTGGCCGACAGGGGCCGGAGCTCCTACGAGCAGTACTTC.